The rows below give T cell receptor beta chains drawn from one sample of a study of cytomegalovirus exposure and HLA in healthy donors. The protocol was immunoSEQ multiplex PCR, while the TCRdb copy is restricted to in-frame clones and leaves out a portion. The sample lists some 140,000 clones, about 76% occurring once. Sample: PBMCs. The receptors shown here come from a young man in good health and CMV-seropositive. Both conserved end residues are part of each CDR3. The D gene is left open where the match is weak. Clone size, where shown, is once, few, many, or a class for clones that have expanded.

CDR3 protein: CASSPRRSPDTEAFF; CDR3 DNA: TGTGCCAGCTCACCACGGAGGAGTCCGGACACTGAAGCTTTCTTT; V gene: TRBV18; D gene: NA; clone size: NA; J gene: TRBJ1-1
CDR3 protein: CAWRPGSGANVLTF; CDR3 DNA: TGTGCCTGGAGGCCCGGCTCTGGGGCCAACGTCCTGACTTTC; V gene: TRBV30; D gene: NA; clone size: NA; J gene: TRBJ2-6
CDR3 protein: CSVAIGAGERQYF; CDR3 DNA: TGCAGCGTCGCTATTGGGGCAGGTGAACGGCAGTACTTC; V gene: TRBV29-1; D gene: NA; clone size: NA; J gene: TRBJ2-7
CDR3 protein: CASSLGTGASGELFF; CDR3 DNA: TGTGCCAGCAGCTTGGGGACAGGAGCTTCTGGGGAGCTGTTTTTT; V gene: TRBV5-6; D gene: TRBD1; clone size: NA; J gene: TRBJ2-2
CDR3 protein: CASSLLGQLETQYF; CDR3 DNA: TGCGCCAGCAGCCTCCTAGGACAGCTCGAGACCCAGTACTTC; V gene: TRBV4-3; D gene: NA; clone size: NA; J gene: TRBJ2-5
CDR3 protein: CASSVWGRTEAFF; CDR3 DNA: TGTGCCAGCAGTGTCTGGGGCCGCACTGAAGCTTTCTTT; V gene: TRBV2; D gene: NA; clone size: NA; J gene: TRBJ1-1
CDR3 protein: CASGLLGPQHF; CDR3 DNA: TGTGCTAGTGGACTGCTCGGGCCCCAGCATTTT; V gene: TRBV12-5; D gene: NA; clone size: NA; J gene: TRBJ1-5
CDR3 protein: CSATTGEETQYF; CDR3 DNA: TGCAGCGCCACGACAGGGGAAGAGACCCAGTACTTC; V gene: TRBV29-1; D gene: TRBD1; clone size: few; J gene: TRBJ2-5
CDR3 protein: CASSVEGGTQYF; CDR3 DNA: TGTGCCAGCAGCGTAGAAGGGGGTACGCAGTATTTT; V gene: TRBV9; D gene: NA; clone size: NA; J gene: TRBJ2-3
CDR3 protein: CAWSAVPGQRLSGANVLTF; CDR3 DNA: TGTGCCTGGAGTGCTGTCCCTGGGCAGCGACTATCTGGGGCCAACGTCCTGACTTTC; V gene: TRBV30; D gene: NA; clone size: NA; J gene: TRBJ2-6
CDR3 protein: CASSKPVGGDRETYEQYF; CDR3 DNA: TGTGCCAGCAGCAAACCTGTCGGGGGGGACAGGGAGACCTACGAGCAGTACTTC; V gene: TRBV21-1; D gene: NA; clone size: NA; J gene: TRBJ2-7
CDR3 protein: CASSTGSDTQYF; CDR3 DNA: TGCGCCAGCAGTACCGGGTCGGATACGCAGTATTTT; V gene: TRBV5-1; D gene: NA; clone size: NA; J gene: TRBJ2-3
CDR3 protein: CASSPQPGQGATNEKLFF; CDR3 DNA: TGTGCCAGCTCACCTCAACCAGGACAGGGGGCTACTAATGAAAAACTGTTTTTT; V gene: TRBV18; D gene: TRBD1; clone size: NA; J gene: TRBJ1-4
CDR3 protein: CASSLSPTSDEQYF; CDR3 DNA: TGTGCCAGCAGCTTGTCTCCCACGAGCGACGAGCAGTACTTC; V gene: TRBV5-8; D gene: NA; clone size: few; J gene: TRBJ2-7
CDR3 protein: CASSESNRGSSGANVLTF; CDR3 DNA: TGCGCCAGCAGTGAGTCGAACAGGGGTAGCTCTGGGGCCAACGTCCTGACTTTC; V gene: TRBV10-1; D gene: TRBD1; clone size: NA; J gene: TRBJ2-6